Listed here are 18 T cell receptor beta chains from one sample, sequenced in a study of cytomegalovirus exposure and HLA in healthy donors. The PCR ran on 60 Vbeta and 13 Jbeta primers. Using immunoSEQ multiplex PCR, the repertoire was profiled, and TCRdb retains in-frame clones only, with some absent. The data hold 150,000 to 200,000 clones, with approximately 78% observed a single time. Material: PBMCs. All receptors come from a male donor in good health and CMV-seronegative.

The chain links TRBV5-1 to TRBJ2-5; a weak D match, TRBD1 (6 bases). The germline CDR1 and CDR2 sequences are SGHRS and YFSETQ. Trimming shortened V by 5 bases and J by 5 bases, and 13 bases separated the two germline ends. This CDR3 has 13 amino acids. The CDR3 loop is CASRGDGGETQYF. The CDR3 bases are TGCGCCAGCAGGGGGGATGGGGGCGAGACCCAGTACTTC.

V and J are TRBV27 and TRBJ1-4, with D maybe TRBD1 (5 bases). Germline assignment: CDR1 MNHEY and CDR2 SMNVEV (reference sequence). CDR3 length: 14 amino acids. Trimming shortened V by 3 bases and J by 7 bases, and 12 bases separated the two germline ends. This chain's CDR3 is CASSLTAWSEKLFF. CDR3 bases: TGTGCCAGCAGTTTGACAGCCTGGAGTGAAAAACTGTTTTTT.

For the CDR3, the DNA is TGTGCCAGCAGCTTAGGTCTAGCGGGAGGGAATGAGCAGTTCTTC. Translation: CASSLGLAGGNEQFF. The rearrangement links TRBV11-3 to TRBJ2-1; TRBD2 aligns across 12 bases. CDR1 and CDR2 (germline): SGHNT, YENEEA. This CDR3 has 15 residues. J gave up 7 bases and V 1 base, and 2 bases lay outside the gene matches.

This clone was seen a few times. The chain couples TRBV2 to TRBJ2-3; TRBD2 matches at 10 bases. Per the germline V gene, CDR1 is SNHLY and CDR2 is FYNNEI. J gave up 2 bases and V 6 bases, and 5 bases lay outside the gene matches. The CDR3 covers 15 residues. The CDR3 DNA reads TGTGCCAGCAGGGTACTAGCGGGGACCACAGATACGCAGTATTTT. This gives the protein CASRVLAGTTDTQYF.

This chain joins TRBV6-5 and TRBJ1-1; D is ambiguous. Trimming stripped 6 bases from V and 3 bases from J, with 8 bases between. The length of the CDR3 is 12 residues. In germline, CDR1 is MNHEY, CDR2 SVGAGI. The CDR3 sequence is CASSWGDTEAFF. CDR3 DNA: TGTGCCAGCAGCTGGGGAGACACTGAAGCTTTCTTT.

The chain is built from TRBV5-4 and TRBJ2-1; D might be TRBD2 (7 bases). The CDR3 length is 16 residues. Germline lookup yields CDR1 SGHNT and CDR2 YYREEE (reference sequence). V lost 1 base and J lost 7, with 18 bases in between. The CDR3 DNA sequence: TGTGCCAGCAGCTTGCCGGCGGGGGCTCTCGGGAATGAGCAGTTCTTC. Its translation is CASSLPAGALGNEQFF.

This clone showed up just a few times. The rearrangement uses TRBV9 and TRBJ2-3; 14 nucleotides agree with TRBD2. Germline CDR1 is SGDLS and CDR2 is YYNGEE. With V trimmed by 4 bases and J by 4 bases, 5 bases remained unmatched. There are 16 residues in the CDR3. CDR3 in amino acids: CASSTGTSGRSDTQYF. The CDR3 nucleotides are TGTGCCAGCAGCACCGGGACTAGCGGGAGATCAGATACGCAGTATTTT.

CDR3 amino acids: CASSIGQGFNNQPQHF. CDR3 coding DNA: TGTGCCAGTAGTATCGGACAGGGATTTAACAATCAGCCCCAGCATTTT. The rearrangement joins TRBV19 to TRBJ1-5; 8 nucleotides agree with TRBD1. CDR1 and CDR2 from the germline V gene are LNHDA and SQIVND (reference sequence). This CDR3 is 16 amino acids long. The V and J ends lost 3 bases and 3 bases, in that order; junction bases with no gene match: 7.

The rearrangement joins TRBV7-2 to TRBJ1-1, with 8 bases matching TRBD1. The CDR3 loop spans 13 amino acids. Germline CDR1 reads SGHTA; CDR2 reads FQGNSA. Trimming removed 8 bases from V and 0 bases from J; junction bases left unmatched: 2. The CDR3 here is CASGGQVNTEAFF. DNA of the CDR3: TGTGCCAGCGGGGGACAGGTGAACACTGAAGCTTTCTTT.

The chain is built from TRBV28 and TRBJ1-4, with 7 nucleotides matching TRBD1. CDR1 and CDR2 from the germline V gene are MDHEN and SYDVKM. Trimming at V came to 5 bases and at J to 12 bases, leaving 9 bases not matched to a gene. The CDR3 loop spans 13 amino acids. In nucleotides, the CDR3 is TGTGCCAGCAGTACAGGGGTGTTGCAGGAACTGTTTTTT. Amino acids: CASSTGVLQELFF.

The genes are TRBV7-3 and TRBJ2-3; D may be TRBD2 (6 bases). Germline CDR1 reads SGHTA; CDR2 reads FQGTGA. The V and J ends lost 5 bases and 3 bases respectively, with 15 bases between them. The CDR3 totals 15 residues. The CDR3 protein is CASSLEAAGTDTQYF. The CDR3 nucleotides read TGTGCCAGCAGCCTAGAGGCAGCGGGTACAGATACGCAGTATTTT.

This clone was detected once. The rearrangement uses TRBV30 and TRBJ2-5; TRBD2 agrees at 7 bases. CDR3 size: 14 residues. Germline V gene sequence: CDR1 GTSNPN, CDR2 SVGIG (reference sequence). V shed 5 bases, J shed 1 base, and the junction held 7 bases outside the gene matches. CDR3 sequence: CAWGRPSGQETQYF. In DNA, the CDR3 is TGTGCCTGGGGCAGGCCTAGCGGCCAAGAGACCCAGTACTTC.

The CDR3 DNA reads TGTGCCAGCTCACCAGGGACAGGGGGCGAGCAGTACTTC. This codes for CASSPGTGGEQYF. This chain connects TRBV18 to TRBJ2-5; TRBD1 aligns across 11 bases. The J call may be incorrect, as the DNA end agrees better with TRBJ2-7. This CDR3 is built from 13 residues. The germline V gene encodes CDR1 KGHSH and CDR2 LQKENI.

This clone occurred a few times. This chain's CDR3 is CASSPVRGAGGPDTQYF. CDR3 nucleotides: TGCGCCAGCAGTCCCGTCCGGGGAGCGGGGGGGCCAGATACGCAGTATTTT. This chain joins TRBV23-1 and TRBJ2-3, with 10 bases identical to TRBD2. TRBV23-1 is assigned to the ORF class and has an uncertain function. This CDR3 is built from 17 residues. The trim removed 4 bases at V and 4 bases at J, leaving 11 bases unmatched.

The V gene is TRBV29-1, the J gene TRBJ1-2; D possibly corresponds to TRBD1 (5 bases). Germline CDR1 is SQVTM and CDR2 is ANQGSEA. This CDR3 comprises 12 residues. Trimming left V 5 bases short and J 5 bases short, with 12 bases between. This chain's CDR3 is CSVQGEGYGYTF. In DNA form, the CDR3 reads TGCAGCGTTCAAGGGGAGGGTTATGGCTACACCTTC.

This clone was seen a few times. The chain joins TRBV11-2 to TRBJ1-2; 7 positions match TRBD1. Trimming took 5 bases from V and 3 from J; bases not matched to a gene: 3. The CDR3 spans 13 residues. From germline, CDR1 is SGHAT and CDR2 FQNNGV. CDR3 coding DNA: TGTGCCAGCAGCCCAGGACAGGACTATGGCTACACCTTC. This codes for CASSPGQDYGYTF.

This sequence joins TRBV28 and TRBJ2-5, with 7 bases matching TRBD1. CDR3 size: 13 residues. Germline-derived CDR1 and CDR2 are MDHEN and SYDVKM. Trimming at V came to 4 bases and at J to 3 bases, leaving 2 bases not matched to a gene. In DNA form, the CDR3 reads TGTGCCAGCAGTTATACAGGGGAAGAGACCCAGTACTTC. Encoded protein: CASSYTGEETQYF.

The gene calls are TRBV11-1 and TRBJ2-1, with TRBD2 identical over 8 bases. The CDR3 has 15 residues. Germline-derived CDR1 and CDR2 are SGHAT and FQDESV (reference sequence). After removal of 4 bases from V and 5 bases from J, the junction contained 7 bases not matched to a gene. CDR3 residues: CASSSRGTRDNEQFF. The CDR3 bases are TGTGCCAGCAGCTCGCGCGGGACTAGGGACAATGAGCAGTTCTTC.